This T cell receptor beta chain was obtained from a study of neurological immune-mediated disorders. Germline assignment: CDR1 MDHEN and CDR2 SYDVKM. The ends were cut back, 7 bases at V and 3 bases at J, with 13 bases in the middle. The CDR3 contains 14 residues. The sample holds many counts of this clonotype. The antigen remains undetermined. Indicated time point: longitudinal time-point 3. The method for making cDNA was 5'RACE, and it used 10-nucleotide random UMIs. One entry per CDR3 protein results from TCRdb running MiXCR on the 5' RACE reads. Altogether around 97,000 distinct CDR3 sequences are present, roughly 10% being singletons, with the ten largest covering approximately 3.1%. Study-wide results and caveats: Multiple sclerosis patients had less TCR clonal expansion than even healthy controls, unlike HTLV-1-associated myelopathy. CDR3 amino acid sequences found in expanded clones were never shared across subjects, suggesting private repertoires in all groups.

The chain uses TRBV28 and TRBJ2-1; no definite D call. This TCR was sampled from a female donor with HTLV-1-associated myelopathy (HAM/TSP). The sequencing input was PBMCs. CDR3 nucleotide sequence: TGTGCCAGCAAGCACGGGTCCCTCTACAATGAGCAGTTCTTC. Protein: CASKHGSLYNEQFF.